The table lists the clone carrying this T cell receptor (beta chain) with a count of one. Sequencing was performed with immunoSEQ multiplex PCR; in TCRdb, only in-frame clones are kept and a portion is missing. The data show about 21,000 clones, around 93% seen once. This sample stems from a study of T cell changes during pregnancy in multiple sclerosis. The CDR3 consists of 14 residues. Trimming removed 3 bases from V and 9 bases from J; junction bases left unmatched: 7. CDR1 is LNHDA and CDR2 is SQIVND in the germline V gene (reference sequence). The receptor's source is a female donor with multiple sclerosis, enrolled in a pregnancy study. The source material was CD4+ T cells from peripheral blood mononuclear cells, sampled in the third trimester of pregnancy. V gene TRBV19 combines with J gene TRBJ2-1, with TRBD2 matching 8 bases. CDR3 DNA sequence: TGTGCCAGTAGTATCGGGGGGGGAAAGGTTGAGCAGTTCTTC. Amino acid sequence: CASSIGGGKVEQFF.